This TCR beta chain was observed in a study of T cell changes during pregnancy in multiple sclerosis. Measured with immunoSEQ multiplex PCR; TCRdb has only the in-frame clones, and not every one. The sample holds about 40,000 clones, more than 85% seen once. Trimming took 2 bases from V and 7 from J; bases not matched to a gene: 8. Germline-derived CDR1 and CDR2 are MNHNY and SVGAGI (reference sequence). The CDR3 extends over 16 amino acids. The material was CD8+ T cells from peripheral blood mononuclear cells, obtained in the third trimester of pregnancy. This clonotype was obtained from a female donor with multiple sclerosis, enrolled in a pregnancy study. The chain links TRBV6-6 to TRBJ2-2; TRBD1 matches 9 bases. The CDR3 DNA is TGTGCCAGCAGTTACGACCGGGACAGGGAGGTCGGGGAGCTGTTTTTT. Amino acid sequence: CASSYDRDREVGELFF.